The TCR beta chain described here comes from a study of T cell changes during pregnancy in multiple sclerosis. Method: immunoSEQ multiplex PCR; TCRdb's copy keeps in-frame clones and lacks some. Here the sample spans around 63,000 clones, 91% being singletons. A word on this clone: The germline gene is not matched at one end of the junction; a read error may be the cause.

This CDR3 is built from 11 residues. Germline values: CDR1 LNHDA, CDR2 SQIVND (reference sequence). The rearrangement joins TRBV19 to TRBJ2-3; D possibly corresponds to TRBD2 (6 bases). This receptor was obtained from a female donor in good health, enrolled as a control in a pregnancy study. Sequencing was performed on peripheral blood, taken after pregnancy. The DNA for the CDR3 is TGTGCCAGTAGTAGCCCTGGGGGACTCGTTTTT. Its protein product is CASSSPGGLVF.